This T cell receptor (beta chain) was recorded in a study of Ad26.COV2.S vaccination and SARS-CoV-2 variants (dated by TCRdb to the early 2020s). For the wider study: Donors in the vaccine arm were drawn from COV1001, a multicentre, randomized, double-blind, placebo-controlled phase I-IIa trial testing Ad26.COV2.S in healthy adults. Ad26.COV2.S was given intramuscularly at 5x10^10 or 1x10^11 viral particles, as a single shot or as two shots 56 days apart. Sequencing of the TCRbeta repertoire served to evaluate the specificity and breadth of SARS-CoV-2-reactive T cell receptors following Ad26.COV2.S vaccination. A total of approximately 32 samples were included in the TCR-sequenced set, comprising about 20 Ad26.COV2.S vaccine recipients, 5 placebo recipients and 8 SARS-CoV-2 convalescent individuals. Trial participants were randomized into five groups of five, in which low-dose or high-dose Ad26.COV2.S was given once or twice, or placebo was given on both occasions. Throughout the experiments and outcome assessment, investigators stayed blinded to trial group allocation. Overall study results and their limits: Compared with placebo recipients, Ad26.COV2.S recipients showed higher spike-specific TCR breadth (P = 0.0014). Substantial breadth of spike-specific CD8+ and CD4+ T cell responses was reported after vaccination. Comparable non-spike TCR breadth was observed between vaccine and placebo recipients, consistent with only spike being contained in the vaccine. The authors noted that total T cell responses may have been underestimated by the TCR breadth and depth analyses. The study lacked the statistical power to compare responses across vaccine doses or regimens.

The immunoSEQ Assay was the method used to sequence TCRbeta CDR3 regions. After extraction, genomic DNA underwent amplification by bias-controlled multiplex PCR, followed by high-throughput sequencing. Per the authors' processing: To quantify the absolute abundance of every unique TCRbeta CDR3 region, sequences were collapsed and filtered. T cell fraction was estimated by normalizing TCRbeta template counts to usable DNA, with usable DNA measured through amplification of reference genes found in all nucleated cells. Repertoire TCRs were annotated as SARS-CoV-2-specific when V gene, CDR3 amino acid sequence and J gene were exactly matched to a known reactive TCR set. MIRA supplied the reference SARS-CoV-2 TCR set, which was filtered for enrichment in COVID-19-positive ImmuneCODE repertoires so that public or cross-reactive TCRs were removed. Using the MIRA antigens, annotated TCRs were further analysed by specific ORF or by position within an ORF. Breadth was defined as annotated unique rearrangements over total unique productive rearrangements; depth was the summed frequency of those rearrangements. Two-sided Wilcoxon rank-sum tests were applied when comparing TCR breadth between groups. TCRdb's version of the immuneACCESS table is confined to in-frame rearrangements and falls short of the full clone set. An unresolved V gene accounts for under half of the shortfall where checked; the remainder is of unknown origin. D and trimming were read from the DNA, whereas the V and J calls and clone size are those reported in that table. In this sample the table shows 400,000 or so clones, around 85% of which occur a single time. The ten biggest clones cover 3.5% of the sample.

Note on this clone: Which antigen it targets is not known. Base quality data are lacking; no much larger clone is found one base away.

As encoded in the germline V gene, CDR1 is KGHSH while CDR2 is LQKENI. V lost 6 bases and J lost 0 bases; the stretch between them is 12 bases long. CDR3 length: 14 amino acids, cysteine to phenylalanine. Only CDR3 DNA is held: 42 bases, read in frame from base 1. According to the study, the label for this sample's treatment or condition signals: around 19 received Ad26.COV2.S at low or high dose, single or two shots; 5 received placebo; per-sample allocation not given. For vaccine and placebo recipients, repertoires were sequenced using samples collected on day 63 after the first injection. In Cohort 1b, some 25 adults aged 18-55 years were enrolled at a single site in Boston, USA, between 29 July and 7 August 2020. Ad26.COV2.S consisted of a replication-incompetent adenovirus type 26 vector by which a prefusion-stabilized SARS-CoV-2 spike protein from the original Wuhan strain was expressed.

Rearrangement joined TRBV18 to TRBJ2-7, with no confidently assigned D gene. This clonotype was obtained from a person between 18 and 59 years old who received the Ad26.COV2.S COVID-19 vaccine or a placebo. The sample here was peripheral blood, taken in a trial of Ad26.COV2.S vaccine versus placebo. DNA sequence: TGTGCCAGCTCCGTATCTGTGAACTCCTACGAGCAGTACTTC. Protein translation: CASSVSVNSYEQYF.